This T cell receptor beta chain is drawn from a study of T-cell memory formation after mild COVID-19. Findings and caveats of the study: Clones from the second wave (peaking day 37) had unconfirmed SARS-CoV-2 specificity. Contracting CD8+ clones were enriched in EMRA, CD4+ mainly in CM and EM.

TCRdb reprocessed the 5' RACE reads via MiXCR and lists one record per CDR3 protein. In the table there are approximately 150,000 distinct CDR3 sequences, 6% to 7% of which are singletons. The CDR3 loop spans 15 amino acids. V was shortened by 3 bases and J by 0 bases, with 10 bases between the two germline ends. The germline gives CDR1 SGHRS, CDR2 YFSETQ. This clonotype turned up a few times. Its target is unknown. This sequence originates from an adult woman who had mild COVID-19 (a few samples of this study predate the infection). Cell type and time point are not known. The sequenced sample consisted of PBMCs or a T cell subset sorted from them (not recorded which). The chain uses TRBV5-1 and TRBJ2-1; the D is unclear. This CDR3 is CASSSTPVSYNEQFF. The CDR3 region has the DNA TGCGCCAGCAGCTCTACTCCCGTCTCCTACAATGAGCAGTTCTTC.